The 18 T cell receptor beta chains in this list originate from one sample, sequenced in a study of cytomegalovirus exposure and HLA in healthy donors. This PCR relied on a set of 60 Vbeta primers and 13 Jbeta primers. The data were produced by immunoSEQ multiplex PCR, yet TCRdb's version contains in-frame clones alone and is incomplete. The table has 210,000 or so clones, 60% to 85% seen once. Sequencing was carried out using PBMCs. Receptors originate from a man aged 40-50 years in good health and CMV-seronegative.

The chain links TRBV5-4 to TRBJ1-1, with D perhaps TRBD1 (6 bases). The V gene's germline CDR1 is SGHNT and CDR2 YYREEE (reference sequence). Deletions cut 3 bases from V and 0 bases from J, with 12 bases between. This CDR3 has 15 amino acids. Here the CDR3 reads CASSWGGQLNTEAFF. The DNA of the CDR3 is TGTGCCAGCAGCTGGGGCGGACAGTTGAACACTGAAGCTTTCTTT.

This clone was detected a few times. CDR3: CASSLGGRNTGELFF. In DNA, the CDR3 is TGTGCCAGCAGCTTAGGCGGGAGGAACACCGGGGAGCTGTTTTTT. The V and J genes are TRBV7-3 and TRBJ2-2, with 7 positions matching TRBD2. The CDR3 contains 15 residues. The V and J ends lost 2 bases and 1 base, in that order; junction bases with no gene match: 1. CDR1 and CDR2 from the germline V gene are SGHTA and FQGTGA.

The J gene is TRBJ2-2, the V gene TRBV5-1, with 9 bases lining up with TRBD2. This CDR3 spans 15 amino acids. Germline trimming cut 2 bases from V and 7 bases from J; bases unmatched to any gene: 6. CDR1 is SGHRS, CDR2 YFSETQ, per germline. CDR3 loop: CASSLRTSVVGELFF. The CDR3 DNA reads TGCGCCAGCAGCTTAAGGACTAGCGTCGTCGGGGAGCTGTTTTTT.

The V gene is TRBV15, the J gene TRBJ2-7; 9 bases match TRBD2. CDR3 length equals 17 residues. CDR1 is LNHNV and CDR2 is YYDKDF in the germline V gene (reference sequence). Trimming cost V 2 bases and J 3 bases; bases outside gene matches: 11. The CDR3 coding sequence is TGTGCCACCAGCAGATCCTTTGTGGGACTAGCTGTCTACGAGCAGTACTTC. It codes for CATSRSFVGLAVYEQYF.

The genes are TRBV30 and TRBJ2-7, with 13 bases lining up with TRBD2. J gave up 8 bases and V 0 bases, and 10 bases lay outside the gene matches. Germline CDR1 reads GTSNPN; CDR2 reads SVGIG (reference sequence). This CDR3 spans 16 amino acids. The CDR3 reads CAWSVGTSGVPTKQYF. CDR3 DNA sequence: TGTGCCTGGAGTGTGGGGACTAGCGGGGTTCCTACGAAGCAGTACTTC.

The chain couples TRBV27 to TRBJ1-2; TRBD1 agrees at 9 bases. J lost 4 bases, V lost 7 bases, and 4 bases had no gene match. This CDR3 region has 13 residues. Germline values: CDR1 MNHEY, CDR2 SMNVEV (reference sequence). The CDR3 coding sequence is TGTGCCAGCAAGGGACAGGGAACCTATGGCTACACCTTC. Protein sequence: CASKGQGTYGYTF.

The chain uses TRBV4-1 and TRBJ2-1; 7 nucleotides match TRBD1. CDR1 is MGHRA, CDR2 YSYEKL, per germline. The CDR3 is made up of 14 amino acids. The V gene end was trimmed by 0 bases and the J gene end by 7 bases; junction bases not matched to a gene: 3. The CDR3 protein is CASSQESQGNEQFF. The CDR3 nucleotides are TGCGCCAGCAGCCAAGAGTCACAGGGGAATGAGCAGTTCTTC.

This clone was seen only a few times. The rearrangement links TRBV27 to TRBJ1-1; tentative D call: TRBD1 (6 bases). V dropped 8 bases and J dropped 1 base, with 17 bases sitting between them. This CDR3 spans 15 amino acids. Germline lookup yields CDR1 MNHEY and CDR2 SMNVEV (reference sequence). CDR3 coding DNA: TGTGCCAGCGGGAGGGGGAGGGGAGGGAACACTGAAGCTTTCTTT. It yields the protein CASGRGRGGNTEAFF.

The chain joins TRBV6-5 to TRBJ1-1, with a tentative D call TRBD1 (5 bases). Germline CDR1 reads MNHEY; CDR2 reads SVGAGI. V shed 6 bases and J shed 0 bases, with 11 bases lying between them. The CDR3 contains 14 residues. The CDR3: CASRRGLLNTEAFF. CDR3 bases: TGTGCCAGCAGGAGGGGACTTTTGAACACTGAAGCTTTCTTT.

The count of this clone is one. The chain has TRBV6-5 and TRBJ2-1, with 11 bases aligning to TRBD2. The junction had 4 bases not matched to a gene; V was cut back by 5 bases and J by 7 bases. The CDR3 is 14 amino acids. The germline gives CDR1 MNHEY, CDR2 SVGAGI. The CDR3 reads CASSTSGRANEQFF. CDR3 in DNA: TGTGCCAGCAGTACTAGCGGGAGAGCTAATGAGCAGTTCTTC.

The genes are TRBV27 and TRBJ2-2, with 8 nucleotides matching TRBD2. Losses at the gene ends were 5 bases for V and 3 bases for J; bases not matched to a gene: 8. Germline CDR1 MNHEY, CDR2 SMNVEV (reference sequence). This CDR3 contains 16 residues. The CDR3 reads CASSTPGGPDTGELFF. CDR3 coding DNA: TGTGCCAGCAGTACGCCGGGGGGGCCGGACACCGGGGAGCTGTTTTTT.

CDR3 in amino acids: CASSEVGGGAPDTQYF. The CDR3, as DNA: TGTGCCAGCAGTGAAGTCGGCGGGGGGGCACCAGATACGCAGTATTTT. The chain employs TRBV6-1 and TRBJ2-3; 9 nucleotides align to TRBD2. The CDR3 consists of 16 residues. V gave up 1 base and J gave up 4 bases; unmatched junction bases: 6. Germline V lookup: CDR1 MNHNS, CDR2 SASEGT.

The chain has TRBV5-4 and TRBJ1-4; D call uncertain. CDR3 length equals 14 residues. V was clipped by 2 bases and J by 2 bases, with 7 bases between them. Germline V lookup: CDR1 SGHNT, CDR2 YYREEE (reference sequence). The DNA for the CDR3 is TGTGCCAGCAGCTTAGAGGCTACTAATGAAAAACTGTTTTTT. It is translated as CASSLEATNEKLFF.

This chain uses TRBV5-1 with TRBJ1-4; TRBD1 matches 8 bases. The V segment lost 0 bases and the J segment 8 bases; nucleotides outside the gene matches: 9. The CDR3 has 16 residues. The germline V gene encodes CDR1 SGHRS and CDR2 YFSETQ. The CDR3 spells CASSLGWGQAQEKLFF. For the CDR3, the DNA is TGCGCCAGCAGCTTGGGCTGGGGACAGGCTCAAGAAAAACTGTTTTTT.

The V and J genes are TRBV6-5 and TRBJ1-6, with 7 nucleotides matching TRBD1. Trimming cost V 4 bases and J 7 bases; bases outside gene matches: 10. Per germline, CDR1 MNHEY and CDR2 SVGAGI. The CDR3 is 16 amino acids. CDR3 residues: CASSFRKEQGNSPLHF. CDR3 nucleotides: TGTGCCAGCAGTTTTCGTAAGGAACAGGGGAATTCACCCCTCCACTTT.

The chain is built from TRBV6-6 and TRBJ2-1; D is possibly TRBD2 (5 bases). This CDR3 comprises 15 residues. V lost 6 bases, J lost 9 bases, and 21 bases lay in between. Germline V gene lookup returns CDR1 MNHNY and CDR2 SVGAGI (reference sequence). The CDR3 nucleotides read TGTGCCAGCAGCCCCTCGAGAGAAGGCGGAGGTGAGCAGTTCTTC. Translated: CASSPSREGGGEQFF.

The chain uses TRBV5-1 and TRBJ1-2; 8 bases are shared with TRBD1. This CDR3 has 15 amino acids. Looked up from germline, CDR1 is SGHRS and CDR2 is YFSETQ. V shed 4 bases and J 6 bases; nucleotides not matched to a gene: 11. This chain's CDR3 is CASSPDGTGIHGYTF. CDR3 sequence (DNA): TGCGCCAGCAGCCCAGACGGGACAGGCATCCATGGCTACACCTTC.

The gene calls are TRBV4-3 and TRBJ2-7; D uncertain. Germline V gene data show CDR1 as LGHNA and CDR2 as YSLEER. V lost 0 bases to trimming and J lost 0 bases, with 9 bases between them. CDR3 length: 15 residues. The CDR3 DNA reads as TGCGCCAGCAGCCAAGATCTTGCGTTCTCCTACGAGCAGTACTTC. Translation: CASSQDLAFSYEQYF.